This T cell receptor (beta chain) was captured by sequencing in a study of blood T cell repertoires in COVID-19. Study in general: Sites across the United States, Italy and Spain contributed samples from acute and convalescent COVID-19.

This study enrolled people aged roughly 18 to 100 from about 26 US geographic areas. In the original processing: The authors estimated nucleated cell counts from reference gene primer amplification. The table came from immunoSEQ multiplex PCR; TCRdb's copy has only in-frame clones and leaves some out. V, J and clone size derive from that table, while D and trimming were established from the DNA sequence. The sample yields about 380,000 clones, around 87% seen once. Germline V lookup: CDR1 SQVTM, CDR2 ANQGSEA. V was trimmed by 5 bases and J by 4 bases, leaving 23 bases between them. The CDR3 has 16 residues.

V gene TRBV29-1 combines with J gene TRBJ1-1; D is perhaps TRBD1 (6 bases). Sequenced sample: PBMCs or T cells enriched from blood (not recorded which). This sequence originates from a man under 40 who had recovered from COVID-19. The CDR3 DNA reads TGCAGCGTTAGCGAACCCCAGGGGCGAAGGGGCACTGAAGCTTTCTTT. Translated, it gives CSVSEPQGRRGTEAFF. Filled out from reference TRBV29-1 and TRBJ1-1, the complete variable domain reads SAVISQKPSRDICQRGTSLTIQCQVDSQVTMMFWYRQQPGQSLTLIATANQGSEATYESGFVIDKFPISRPNLTFSTLTVSNMSPEDSSIYLCSVSEPQGRRGTEAFFGQGTRLTVV.